The clone carrying this TCR beta chain was counted at least ten times. Its antigen is currently unknown. Unique molecular identifiers tagged the TCRbeta library. MiXCR, run by TCRdb on the PCR reads, gives a single entry per CDR3 protein. The table has approximately 110,000 distinct CDR3 sequences, 23% seen once; the top ten hold over 9.5%. These data originate in a study of T-cell reconstitution after alpha-beta-depleted transplantation in children. Study-wide results and limits: Where some patients showed high TCRbeta diversity at day 60, it came from recipient T cells and thymic progenitors that had survived. As was reported, about two months after transplant, alpha-beta T cells came from several hundred expanded graft clones. Newly made T cells mostly supplied T-cell counts and diversity one year after transplant.

The CDR3 is made up of 13 amino acids. The junction had 4 bases not matched to a gene; V was cut back by 8 bases and J by 1 base. The germline V gene encodes CDR1 MDHEN and CDR2 SYDVKM. The TCR originated in a male patient aged 2 to 9 who had a stem cell transplant for chronic granulomatous disease, so the T cells may come from the graft donor. Specimen: PBMCs, mostly from graft donor cells, collected 180 days after TCRalphabeta/CD19-depleted stem cell transplant. The chain carries TRBV28 and TRBJ2-5; 7 bases map to TRBD1. The CDR3 here is CASHRGPQETQYF. DNA of the CDR3: TGTGCCAGCCACAGGGGCCCCCAAGAGACCCAGTACTTC.